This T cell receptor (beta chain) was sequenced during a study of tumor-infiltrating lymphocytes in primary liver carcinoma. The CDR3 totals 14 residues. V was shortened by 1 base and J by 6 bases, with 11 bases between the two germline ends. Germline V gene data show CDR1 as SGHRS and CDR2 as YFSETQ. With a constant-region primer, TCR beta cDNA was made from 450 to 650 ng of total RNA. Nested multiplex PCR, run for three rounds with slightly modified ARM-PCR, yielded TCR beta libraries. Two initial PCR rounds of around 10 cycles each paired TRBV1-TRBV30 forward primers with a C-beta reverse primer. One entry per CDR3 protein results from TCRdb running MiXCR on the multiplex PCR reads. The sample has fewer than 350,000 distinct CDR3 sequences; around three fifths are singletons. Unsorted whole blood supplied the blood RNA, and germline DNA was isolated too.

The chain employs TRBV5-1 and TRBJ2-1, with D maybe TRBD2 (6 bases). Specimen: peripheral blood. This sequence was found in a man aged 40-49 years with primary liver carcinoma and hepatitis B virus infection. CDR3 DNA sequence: TGCGCCAGCAGCTTGAGGGACTTCAGCAATGAGCAGTTCTTC. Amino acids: CASSLRDFSNEQFF.